The next 12 T cell receptor beta chains were all read from a single sample in a study of blood T cell repertoires in COVID-19. Repertoires were generated with immunoSEQ multiplex PCR, while TCRdb's copy carries only in-frame clones and drops some. The table has about 200,000 clones, 84% seen once. Sequenced material: PBMCs or T cells enriched from blood (not recorded which). These receptors were taken from a man aged 35-49 years who had recovered from COVID-19.

The J gene is TRBJ2-7, the V gene TRBV9; 7 nucleotides match TRBD1. V was clipped by 3 bases and J by 6 bases; unmatched bases: 6. Germline CDR1 and CDR2: SGDLS and YYNGEE. The CDR3 runs 13 residues. CDR3 protein: CASSAIDRVEQYF. The CDR3 region has the DNA TGTGCCAGCAGCGCGATCGACAGGGTCGAGCAGTACTTC.

This chain joins TRBV25-1 and TRBJ1-2, with a weak D call TRBD1 (5 bases). Germline V gene lookup returns CDR1 MGHDK and CDR2 SYGVNS. Trimming took off 6 bases at V and 7 bases at J, with 15 bases between the two ends. The CDR3 totals 13 residues. The chain's CDR3 is CASRTTGEAGYTF. The CDR3, as DNA: TGTGCCAGCAGGACTACGGGGGAAGCTGGCTACACCTTC.

DNA of the CDR3: TGTGCCAGCAGTTCTTGGGGCTTCCCGGGTGAAGCTTTCTTT. Protein sequence: CASSSWGFPGEAFF. The V call is TRBV27, the J call TRBJ1-1; D is possibly TRBD1 (5 bases). The CDR3 is 14 amino acids. The V end was cut by 4 bases, the J end by 7 bases, with 16 bases between. Germline V gene data show CDR1 as MNHEY and CDR2 as SMNVEV (reference sequence).

The chain recombines TRBV15 with TRBJ2-3; 7 positions match TRBD2. Looked up from germline, CDR1 is LNHNV and CDR2 is YYDKDF (reference sequence). After removal of 7 bases from V and 3 bases from J, the junction contained 4 bases not matched to a gene. The CDR3 consists of 13 residues. For the CDR3, the DNA is TGTGCCACCACAACTAGCGCGACAGATACGCAGTATTTT. Translated: CATTTSATDTQYF.

The sample holds one count of this clone. The chain has TRBV28 and TRBJ2-7; D might be TRBD1 (6 bases). Trimming removed 1 base at V and 2 bases at J, with 15 bases between. Germline V gene lookup returns CDR1 MDHEN and CDR2 SYDVKM. CDR3 length: 16 amino acids. This chain's CDR3 is CASSLFPGEIPYEQYF. The CDR3 nucleotides are TGTGCCAGCAGTTTATTCCCAGGGGAAATACCCTACGAGCAGTACTTC. Filled out from reference TRBV28 and TRBJ2-7, the complete variable domain reads DVKVTQSSRYLVKRTGEKVFLECVQDMDHENMFWYRQDPGLGLRLIYFSYDVKMKEKGDIPEGYSVSREKKERFSLILESASTNQTSMYLCASSLFPGEIPYEQYFGPGTRLTVT.

The chain joins TRBV29-1 to TRBJ2-5, with a weak D call TRBD2 (6 bases). Looked up from germline, CDR1 is SQVTM and CDR2 is ANQGSEA. The CDR3 contains 14 residues. The CDR3 region has the DNA TGCAGTGGGGTGGAGGGCTCGTTGATAGAGACCCAGTACTTC. Protein sequence: CSGVEGSLIETQYF.

The gene calls are TRBV15 and TRBJ1-1; 8 positions match TRBD1. CDR1 and CDR2 (germline): LNHNV, YYDKDF (reference sequence). The CDR3 has 15 residues. Trimming cost V 2 bases and J 1 base; bases outside gene matches: 3. DNA for the CDR3: TGTGCCACCAGCAGATTAGACAGGGGGAACACTGAAGCTTTCTTT. It codes for CATSRLDRGNTEAFF.

V gene TRBV29-1 combines with J gene TRBJ1-2; TRBD1 is a possible D gene (5 bases). V was pared by 0 bases and J by 6 bases, with 17 bases between. The germline V gene encodes CDR1 SQVTM and CDR2 ANQGSEA. The CDR3 loop spans 15 amino acids. CDR3 protein: CSVEDLPRGRNGYTF. The CDR3 DNA reads as TGCAGCGTTGAAGACCTTCCGCGGGGCCGGAATGGCTACACCTTC. Together with reference TRBV29-1 and TRBJ1-2, the CDR3 gives the full variable domain: SAVISQKPSRDICQRGTSLTIQCQVDSQVTMMFWYRQQPGQSLTLIATANQGSEATYESGFVIDKFPISRPNLTFSTLTVSNMSPEDSSIYLCSVEDLPRGRNGYTFGSGTRLTVV.

V usage is TRBV7-2 and J usage is TRBJ2-1; weak D call: TRBD1 (6 bases). The V gene's germline CDR1 is SGHTA and CDR2 FQGNSA. V gave up 3 bases and J gave up 3 bases, with 9 bases separating them. The CDR3 runs to 14 residues. In DNA, the CDR3 is TGTGCCAGCAGCTTCGACAGGTTCTACAATGAGCAGTTCTTC. It encodes CASSFDRFYNEQFF.

The chain uses TRBV5-6 and TRBJ2-1, with D possibly TRBD2 on 5 matching bases. V was cut by 2 bases and J by 3 bases, with 12 bases left in between. CDR1 and CDR2 from the germline V gene are SGHDT and YYEEEE. This CDR3 comprises 15 residues. CDR3 sequence: CASSLSGTHYNEQFF. CDR3 nucleotide sequence: TGTGCCAGCAGCTTAAGCGGAACCCACTACAATGAGCAGTTCTTC.

This clone has just one count. The chain couples TRBV5-1 to TRBJ2-3; 9 bases agree with TRBD2. The V gene end was trimmed by 1 base and the J gene end by 1 base; junction bases not matched to a gene: 4. The CDR3 extends over 16 amino acids. From germline, CDR1 is SGHRS and CDR2 YFSETQ. In DNA, the CDR3 is TGCGCCAGCAGCTTGCGTAGCGGGGGACGCACAGATACGCAGTATTTT. This encodes CASSLRSGGRTDTQYF.

This chain joins TRBV7-9 and TRBJ1-4; D unclear. This CDR3 has 17 amino acids. V was clipped by 6 bases and J by 3 bases, with 20 bases between them. The V gene's germline CDR1 is SEHNR and CDR2 FQNEAQ (reference sequence). CDR3 region: CASSYFGERGPNEKLFF. The CDR3 bases are TGTGCCAGCAGTTACTTCGGAGAGCGCGGCCCTAATGAAAAACTGTTTTTT.